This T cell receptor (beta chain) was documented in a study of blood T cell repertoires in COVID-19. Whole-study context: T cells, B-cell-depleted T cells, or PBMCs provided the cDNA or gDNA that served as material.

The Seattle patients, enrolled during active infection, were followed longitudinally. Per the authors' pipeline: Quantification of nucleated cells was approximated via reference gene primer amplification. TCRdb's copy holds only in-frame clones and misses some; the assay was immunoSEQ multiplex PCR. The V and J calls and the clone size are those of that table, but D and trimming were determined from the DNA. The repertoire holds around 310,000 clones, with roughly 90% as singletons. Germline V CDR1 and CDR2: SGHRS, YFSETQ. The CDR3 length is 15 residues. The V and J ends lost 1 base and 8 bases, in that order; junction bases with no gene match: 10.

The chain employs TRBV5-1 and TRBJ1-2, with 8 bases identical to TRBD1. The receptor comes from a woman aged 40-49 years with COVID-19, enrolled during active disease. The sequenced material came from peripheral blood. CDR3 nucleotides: TGCGCCAGCAGCTTGCGGGGCACAGGGGGTGGAGGCTACACCTTC. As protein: CASSLRGTGGGGYTF.